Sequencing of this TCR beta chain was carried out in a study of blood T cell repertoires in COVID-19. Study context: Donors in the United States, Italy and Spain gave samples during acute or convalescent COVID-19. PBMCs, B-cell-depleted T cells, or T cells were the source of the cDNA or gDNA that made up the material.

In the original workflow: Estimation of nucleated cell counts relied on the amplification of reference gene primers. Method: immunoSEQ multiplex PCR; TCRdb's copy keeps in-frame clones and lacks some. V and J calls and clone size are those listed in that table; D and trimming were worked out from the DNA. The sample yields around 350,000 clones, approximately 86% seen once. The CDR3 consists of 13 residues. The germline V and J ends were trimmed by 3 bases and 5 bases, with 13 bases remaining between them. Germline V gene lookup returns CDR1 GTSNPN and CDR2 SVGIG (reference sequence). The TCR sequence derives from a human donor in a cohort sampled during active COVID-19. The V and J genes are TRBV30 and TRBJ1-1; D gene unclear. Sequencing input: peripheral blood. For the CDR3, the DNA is TGTGCCTGGAGGTGGGAGGGCGGGACTGAAGCTTTCTTT. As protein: CAWRWEGGTEAFF.